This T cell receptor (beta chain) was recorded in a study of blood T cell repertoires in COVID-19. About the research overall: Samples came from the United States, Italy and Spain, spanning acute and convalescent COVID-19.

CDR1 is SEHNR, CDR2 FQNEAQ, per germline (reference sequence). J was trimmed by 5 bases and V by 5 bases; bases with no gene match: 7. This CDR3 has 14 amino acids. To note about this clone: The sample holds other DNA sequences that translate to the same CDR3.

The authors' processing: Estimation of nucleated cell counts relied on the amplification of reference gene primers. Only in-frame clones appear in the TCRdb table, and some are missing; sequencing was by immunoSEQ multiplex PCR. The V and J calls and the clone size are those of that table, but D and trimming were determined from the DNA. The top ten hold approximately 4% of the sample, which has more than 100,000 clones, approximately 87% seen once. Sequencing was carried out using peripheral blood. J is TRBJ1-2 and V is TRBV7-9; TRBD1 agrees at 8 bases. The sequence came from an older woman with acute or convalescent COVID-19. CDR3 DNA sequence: TGTGCCAGCAGCCGTGGACAGGGAGGGTATGGCTACACCTTC. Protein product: CASSRGQGGYGYTF.